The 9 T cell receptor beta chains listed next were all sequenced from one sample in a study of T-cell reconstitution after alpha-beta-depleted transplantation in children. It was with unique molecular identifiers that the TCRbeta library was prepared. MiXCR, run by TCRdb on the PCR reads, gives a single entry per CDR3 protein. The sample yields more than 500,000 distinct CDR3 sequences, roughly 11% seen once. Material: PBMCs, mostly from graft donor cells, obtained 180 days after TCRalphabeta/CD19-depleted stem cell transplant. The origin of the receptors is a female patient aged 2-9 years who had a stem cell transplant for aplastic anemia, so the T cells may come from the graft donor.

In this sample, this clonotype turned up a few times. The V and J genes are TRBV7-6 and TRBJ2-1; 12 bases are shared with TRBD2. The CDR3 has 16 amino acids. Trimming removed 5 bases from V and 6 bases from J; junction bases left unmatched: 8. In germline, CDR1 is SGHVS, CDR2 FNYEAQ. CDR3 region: CASSGASGRAANEQFF. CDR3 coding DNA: TGTGCCAGCAGCGGGGCTAGCGGGAGGGCCGCCAATGAGCAGTTCTTC.

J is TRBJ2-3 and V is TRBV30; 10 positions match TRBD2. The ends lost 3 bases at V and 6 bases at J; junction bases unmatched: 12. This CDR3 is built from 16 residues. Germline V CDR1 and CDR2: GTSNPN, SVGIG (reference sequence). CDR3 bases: TGTGCCTGGAGCGAAGGGATCCTAGCGGGAGCGGATACGCAGTATTTT. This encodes CAWSEGILAGADTQYF.

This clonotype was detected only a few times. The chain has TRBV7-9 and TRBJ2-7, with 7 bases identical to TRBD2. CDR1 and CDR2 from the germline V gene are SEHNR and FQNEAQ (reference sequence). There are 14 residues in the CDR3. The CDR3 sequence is CASTFGGTDYEQYF. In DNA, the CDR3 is TGTGCTTCAACTTTCGGGGGGACCGACTACGAGCAGTACTTC.

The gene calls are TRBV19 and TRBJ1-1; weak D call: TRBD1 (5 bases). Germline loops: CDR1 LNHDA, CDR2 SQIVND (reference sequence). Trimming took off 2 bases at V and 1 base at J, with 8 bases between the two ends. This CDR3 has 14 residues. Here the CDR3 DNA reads TGTGCCAGTAGTATACAGGGTGCGAACACTGAAGCTTTCTTT. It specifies CASSIQGANTEAFF.

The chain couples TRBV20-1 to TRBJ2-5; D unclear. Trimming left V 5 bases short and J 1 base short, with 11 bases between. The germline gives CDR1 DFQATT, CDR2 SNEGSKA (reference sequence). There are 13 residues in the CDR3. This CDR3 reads CSAPSRAQETQYF. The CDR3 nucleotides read TGCAGTGCTCCCTCTCGGGCCCAAGAGACCCAGTACTTC.

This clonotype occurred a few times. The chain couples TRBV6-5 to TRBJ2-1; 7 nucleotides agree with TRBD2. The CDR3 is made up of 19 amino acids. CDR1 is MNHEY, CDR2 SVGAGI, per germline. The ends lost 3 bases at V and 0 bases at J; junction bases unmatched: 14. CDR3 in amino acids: CASSYRWGGSYISYNEQFF. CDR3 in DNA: TGTGCCAGCAGTTATCGGTGGGGGGGGAGCTATATCTCCTACAATGAGCAGTTCTTC.

The CDR3 protein is CASINPPTLINSPLHF. CDR3 sequence (DNA): TGTGCCAGCATTAATCCACCGACTCTCATAAATTCACCCCTCCACTTT. This sequence joins TRBV2 and TRBJ1-6; D not resolved. Germline V gives CDR1 SNHLY, CDR2 FYNNEI. CDR3 length: 16 residues. V dropped 7 bases and J dropped 7 bases, with 20 bases sitting between them.

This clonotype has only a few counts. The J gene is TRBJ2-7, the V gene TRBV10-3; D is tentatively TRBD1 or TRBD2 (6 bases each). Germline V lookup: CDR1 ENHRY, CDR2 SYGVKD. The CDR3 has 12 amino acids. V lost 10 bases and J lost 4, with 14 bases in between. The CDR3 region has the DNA TGTGCCACGGACAAGGGGGGTTACGAGCAGTACTTC. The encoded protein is CATDKGGYEQYF.

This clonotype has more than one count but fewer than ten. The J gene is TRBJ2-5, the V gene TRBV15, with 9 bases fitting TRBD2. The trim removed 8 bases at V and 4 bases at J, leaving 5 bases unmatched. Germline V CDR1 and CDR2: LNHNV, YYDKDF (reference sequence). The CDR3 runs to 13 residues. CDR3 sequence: CATQRGARETQYF. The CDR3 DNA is TGTGCCACCCAGCGGGGGGCACGAGAGACCCAGTACTTC.